This TCR beta chain was sequenced during a study of cytomegalovirus exposure and HLA in healthy donors. Study outcomes and limitations: Several of the most significant clusters appeared, in a later analysis, to be linked to common viral pathogens. A previous analysis found most TCR beta V segments productive roughly 87% or roughly 30% of the time.

Comment on this clone: Antigen unknown.

With V trimmed by 0 bases and J by 4 bases, 4 bases remained unmatched. The length of the CDR3 is 16 residues. CDR1 and CDR2 from the germline V gene are SGHRS and YFSETQ. Vbeta (60) and Jbeta (13) primers were used in the PCR. The protocol was immunoSEQ multiplex PCR, while the TCRdb copy is restricted to in-frame clones and leaves out a portion. There are 95,000 to 150,000 clones in the sample; more than 60% occur only once, and around 14% lies in the top ten. The material sequenced was PBMCs. This clonotype originated in a woman aged 60-75 years in good health and CMV-seropositive. This chain connects TRBV5-1 to TRBJ2-3; 11 bases agree with TRBD2. The CDR3 region is CASSLAVSGGADTQYF. DNA for the CDR3: TGCGCCAGCAGCTTGGCGGTTAGCGGGGGGGCAGATACGCAGTATTTT. The entire variable domain, with the rest obtained from reference TRBV5-1 and TRBJ2-3, is as follows: KAGVTQTPRYLIKTRGQQVTLSCSPISGHRSVSWYQQTPGQGLQFLFEYFSETQRNKGNFPGRFSGRQFSNSRSEMNVSTLELGDSALYLCASSLAVSGGADTQYFGPGTRLTVL.